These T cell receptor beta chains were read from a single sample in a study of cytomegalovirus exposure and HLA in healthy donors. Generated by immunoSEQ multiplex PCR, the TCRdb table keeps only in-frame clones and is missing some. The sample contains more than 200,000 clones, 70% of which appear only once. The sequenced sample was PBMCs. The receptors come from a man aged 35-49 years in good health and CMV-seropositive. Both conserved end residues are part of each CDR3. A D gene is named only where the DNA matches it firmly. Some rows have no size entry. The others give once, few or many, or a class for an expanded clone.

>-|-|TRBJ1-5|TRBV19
CASSAINGGQPQHF
TGTGCCAGTAGTGCAATCAACGGGGGTCAGCCCCAGCATTTT
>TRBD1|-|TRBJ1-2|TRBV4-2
CASSPIGDREGVGYTF
TGTGCCAGCAGCCCAATAGGGGACAGGGAAGGGGTTGGCTACACCTTC
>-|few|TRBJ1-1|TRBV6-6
CASSPPKQNTEAFF
TGTGCCAGCAGTCCTCCGAAACAGAACACTGAAGCTTTCTTT
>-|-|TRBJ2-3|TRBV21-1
CASSKPRARQGGTDTQYF
TGTGCCAGCAGCAAACCCCGAGCCCGGCAGGGTGGCACAGATACGCAGTATTTT
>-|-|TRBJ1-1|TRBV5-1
CASSPTNIVSDTEAFF
TGCGCCAGCAGCCCTACCAATATTGTAAGCGACACTGAAGCTTTCTTT
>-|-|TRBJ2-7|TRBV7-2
CASSLGSPRGTYEQYF
TGTGCCAGCAGCTTAGGGTCGCCTAGGGGGACCTACGAGCAGTACTTC
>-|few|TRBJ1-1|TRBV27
CASSIQMNTEAFF
TGTGCCAGCAGTATTCAGATGAACACTGAAGCTTTCTTT
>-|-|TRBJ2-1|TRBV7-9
CASSLSGEQFF
TGTGCCAGCAGCTTATCGGGGGAGCAGTTCTTC
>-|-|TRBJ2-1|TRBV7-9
CATTANEQFF
TGTGCCACCACAGCCAATGAGCAGTTCTTC
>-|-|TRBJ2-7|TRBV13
CASSFQGYEQYF
TGTGCCAGCAGCTTCCAGGGCTACGAGCAGTACTTC
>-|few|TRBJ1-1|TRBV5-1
CASSLAGGEKAFF
TGCGCCAGCAGCTTGGCCGGGGGAGAAAAAGCTTTCTTT
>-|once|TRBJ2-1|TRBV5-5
CASSLRGGTYNEQFF
TGTGCCAGCAGCTTGAGAGGGGGAACCTACAATGAGCAGTTCTTC
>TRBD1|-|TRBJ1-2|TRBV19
CASSIETGVIGGYTF
TGTGCCAGTAGTATAGAAACAGGGGTGATCGGTGGCTACACCTTC
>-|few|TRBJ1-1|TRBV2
CASSGDSGDPMTTEAFF
TGTGCCAGCAGTGGGGACTCCGGTGACCCTATGACCACTGAAGCTTTCTTT
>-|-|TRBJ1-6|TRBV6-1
CASSDARQNSYNSPLHF
TGTGCCAGCAGTGACGCCCGACAGAACTCCTATAATTCACCCCTCCACTTT
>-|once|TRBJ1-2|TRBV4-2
CASSHSGQRYGYTF
TGTGCCAGCAGCCACTCGGGACAACGCTATGGCTACACCTTC
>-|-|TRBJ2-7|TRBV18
CASSPSSQGSTEQYF
TGTGCCAGCTCACCATCATCACAGGGAAGTACCGAGCAGTACTTC
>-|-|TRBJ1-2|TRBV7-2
CASSLDAGPYGYTF
TGTGCCAGCAGCTTAGATGCAGGTCCATATGGCTACACCTTC
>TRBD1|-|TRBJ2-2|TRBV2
CASSETRGLTGGELFF
TGTGCCAGCAGTGAAACCAGGGGGCTTACTGGCGGGGAGCTGTTTTTT
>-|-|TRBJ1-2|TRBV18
CASSPPYRDYGYTF
TGTGCCAGCTCACCACCATACAGGGACTATGGCTACACCTTC
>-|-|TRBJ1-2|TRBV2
CASGARAAYGYTF
TGTGCCAGCGGGGCCCGGGCAGCCTATGGCTACACCTTC
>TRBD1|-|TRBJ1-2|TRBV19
CACRPGQGPPNYGYTF
TGTGCCTGCCGGCCGGGACAGGGTCCCCCCAACTATGGCTACACCTTC
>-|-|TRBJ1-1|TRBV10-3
CAISGGVEAFF
TGTGCCATCAGTGGGGGGGTTGAAGCTTTCTTT
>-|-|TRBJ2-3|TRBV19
CASSMGAGDTQYF
TGTGCCAGTAGTATGGGGGCCGGAGATACGCAGTATTTT
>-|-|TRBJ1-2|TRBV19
CASSILSDLYGYTF
TGTGCCAGTAGTATCCTCAGTGATCTCTATGGCTACACCTTC
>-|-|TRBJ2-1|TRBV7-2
CASSFILDSVNEQFF
TGTGCCAGCAGCTTTATCCTCGACTCGGTCAATGAGCAGTTCTTC
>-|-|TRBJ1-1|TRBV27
CASSMQRGDTEAFF
TGTGCCAGCAGTATGCAAAGGGGTGACACTGAAGCTTTCTTT
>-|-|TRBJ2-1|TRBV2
CASSWPNEQFF
TGTGCCAGCAGTTGGCCCAATGAGCAGTTCTTC
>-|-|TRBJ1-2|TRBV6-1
CASSPDSDGYTF
TGTGCCAGCAGCCCCGACTCGGATGGCTACACCTTC
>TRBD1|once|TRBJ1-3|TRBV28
CASRGQGAGNTIYF
TGTGCCAGCAGAGGACAGGGGGCTGGAAACACCATATATTTT